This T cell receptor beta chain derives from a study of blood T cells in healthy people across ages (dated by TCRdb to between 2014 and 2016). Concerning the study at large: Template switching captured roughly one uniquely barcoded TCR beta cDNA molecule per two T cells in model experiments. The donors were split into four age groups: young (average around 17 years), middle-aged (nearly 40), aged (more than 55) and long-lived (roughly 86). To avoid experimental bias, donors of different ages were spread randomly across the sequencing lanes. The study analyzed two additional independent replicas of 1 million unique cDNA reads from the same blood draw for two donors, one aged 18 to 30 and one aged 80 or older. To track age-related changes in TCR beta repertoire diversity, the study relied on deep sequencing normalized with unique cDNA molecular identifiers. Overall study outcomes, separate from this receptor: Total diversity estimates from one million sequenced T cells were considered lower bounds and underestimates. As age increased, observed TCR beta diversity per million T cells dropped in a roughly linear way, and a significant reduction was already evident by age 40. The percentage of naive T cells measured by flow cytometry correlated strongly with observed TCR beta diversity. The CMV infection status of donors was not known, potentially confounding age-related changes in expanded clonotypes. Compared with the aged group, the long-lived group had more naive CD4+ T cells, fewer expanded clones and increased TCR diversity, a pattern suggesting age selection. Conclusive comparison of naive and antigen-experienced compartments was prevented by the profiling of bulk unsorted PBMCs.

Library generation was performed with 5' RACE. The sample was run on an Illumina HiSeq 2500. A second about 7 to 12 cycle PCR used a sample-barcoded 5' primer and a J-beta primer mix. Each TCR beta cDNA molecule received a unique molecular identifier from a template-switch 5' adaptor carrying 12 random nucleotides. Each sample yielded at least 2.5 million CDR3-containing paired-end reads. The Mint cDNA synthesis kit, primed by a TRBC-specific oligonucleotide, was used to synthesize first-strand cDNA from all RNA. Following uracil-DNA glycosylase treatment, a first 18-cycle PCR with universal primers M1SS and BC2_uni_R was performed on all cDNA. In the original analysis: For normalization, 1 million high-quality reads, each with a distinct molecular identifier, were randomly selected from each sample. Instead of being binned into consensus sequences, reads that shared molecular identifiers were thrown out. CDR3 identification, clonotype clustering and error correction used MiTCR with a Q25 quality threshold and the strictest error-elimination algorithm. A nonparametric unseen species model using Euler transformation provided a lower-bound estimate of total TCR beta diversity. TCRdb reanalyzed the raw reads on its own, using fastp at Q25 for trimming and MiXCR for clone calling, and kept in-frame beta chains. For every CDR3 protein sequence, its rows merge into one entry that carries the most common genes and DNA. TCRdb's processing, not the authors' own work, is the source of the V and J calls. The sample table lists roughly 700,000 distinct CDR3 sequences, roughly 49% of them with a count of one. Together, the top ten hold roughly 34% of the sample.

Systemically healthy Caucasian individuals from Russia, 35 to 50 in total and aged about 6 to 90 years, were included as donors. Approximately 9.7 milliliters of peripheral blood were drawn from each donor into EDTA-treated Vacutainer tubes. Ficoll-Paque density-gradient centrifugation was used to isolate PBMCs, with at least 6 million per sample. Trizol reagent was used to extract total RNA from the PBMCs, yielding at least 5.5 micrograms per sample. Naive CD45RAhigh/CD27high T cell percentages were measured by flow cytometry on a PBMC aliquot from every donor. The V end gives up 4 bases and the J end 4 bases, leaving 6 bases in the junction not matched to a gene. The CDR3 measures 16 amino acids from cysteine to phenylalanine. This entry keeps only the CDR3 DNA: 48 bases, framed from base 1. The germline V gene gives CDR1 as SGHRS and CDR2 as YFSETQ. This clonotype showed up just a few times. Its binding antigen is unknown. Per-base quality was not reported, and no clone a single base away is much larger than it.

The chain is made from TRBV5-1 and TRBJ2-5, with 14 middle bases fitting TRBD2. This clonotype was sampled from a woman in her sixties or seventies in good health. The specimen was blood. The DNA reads TGCGCCAGCAGCGCATCGACTAGCGGGAGGGGAGAGACCCAGTACTTC. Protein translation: CASSASTSGRGETQYF.